This TCR beta chain derives from a study of OX40 agonist ivuxolimab in advanced cancers. Background on the study: The patients got ivuxolimab, which is an agonistic anti-OX40 (CD134) antibody. Study-level points and caveats: Expanded clones were, on average, more numerous among CD8+ T cells than CD4+. Clonal expansion was among the lowest in partial responders at 0.1-3.0 mg/kg, especially CD8+.

The method was immunoSEQ multiplex PCR; TCRdb's version includes in-frame clones alone and lacks a portion of them. Of approximately 31,000 clones in the sample, roughly 90% were seen once. This clone showed up just once. The antigen remains undetermined. The CDR3 covers 16 residues. This material consisted of CD4+ or CD8+ T cells sorted from blood, taken in a trial of the OX40 agonist ivuxolimab. The origin of this receptor is an adult with an advanced solid tumor such as melanoma, head and neck, liver or kidney cancer. The rearrangement joins TRBV7-5 to TRBJ2-3; TRBD1 was called by the table and not checked on the DNA. TRBV7-5 is deemed a pseudogene. CDR3 sequence reads: CVRSLGPGGVSDTQYF. CDR3 nucleotide sequence: TGTGTCAGAAGCTTAGGTCCAGGGGGCGTATCAGATACGCAGTATTTT.